The sequence of this T cell receptor beta chain was determined in a study of T cells in localized non-small cell lung cancer. Study-level points and caveats: Sequencing, confined to only one tumor region, leaves heterogeneity possible. The appearance of a median roughly 58 of the top 100 tumor clones was seen in adjacent lung. It was uninvolved adjacent lung that showed the highest T cell clonality, exceeding tumor.

Assay used: immunoSEQ multiplex PCR; TCRdb lists only in-frame clones, some missing. This sample has over 45,000 clones; approximately 86% occur once, and the top ten carry approximately 16%. Comment on this clone: Its antigen is still unknown.

Germline V gene data show CDR1 as MRHNA and CDR2 as SNTAGT. CDR3 length: 13 residues. Trimming cost V 2 bases and J 7 bases, with 8 bases left between them. The sequence came from a female donor with stage II lung adenocarcinoma. The chain combines TRBV6-4 with TRBJ2-2; the D is unclear. Sequenced material: PBMCs, taken before any cancer treatment. The CDR3 nucleotides are TGTGCCAGCAGTGACGTGGCGAACGGGGAGCTGTTTTTT. Translated: CASSDVANGELFF.